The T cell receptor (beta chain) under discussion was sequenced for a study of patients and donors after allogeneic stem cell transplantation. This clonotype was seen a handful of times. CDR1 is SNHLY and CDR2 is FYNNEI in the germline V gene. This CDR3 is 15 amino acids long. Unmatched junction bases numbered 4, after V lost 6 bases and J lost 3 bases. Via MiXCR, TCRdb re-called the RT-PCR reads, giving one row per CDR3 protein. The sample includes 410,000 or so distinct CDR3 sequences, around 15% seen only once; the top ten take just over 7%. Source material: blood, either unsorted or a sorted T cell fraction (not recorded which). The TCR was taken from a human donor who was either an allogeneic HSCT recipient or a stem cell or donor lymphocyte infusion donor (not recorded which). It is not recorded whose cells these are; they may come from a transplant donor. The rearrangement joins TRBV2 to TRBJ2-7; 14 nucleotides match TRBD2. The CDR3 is CASRGGLAGVYEQYF. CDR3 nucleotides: TGTGCCAGCAGGGGGGGACTAGCGGGAGTCTACGAGCAGTACTTC.